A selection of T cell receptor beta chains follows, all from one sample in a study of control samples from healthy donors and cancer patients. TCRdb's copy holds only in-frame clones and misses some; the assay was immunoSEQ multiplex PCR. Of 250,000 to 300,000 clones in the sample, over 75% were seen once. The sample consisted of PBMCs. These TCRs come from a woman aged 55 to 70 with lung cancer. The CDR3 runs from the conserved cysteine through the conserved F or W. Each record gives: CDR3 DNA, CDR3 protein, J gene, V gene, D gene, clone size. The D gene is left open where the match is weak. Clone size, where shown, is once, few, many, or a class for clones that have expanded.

TGTGCCAGTACCCTAGCGGGAGTCGGCAATGAGCAGTTCTTC CASTLAGVGNEQFF TRBJ2-1 TRBV19 TRBD2 -
TGCGCCAGCAGCTTGGAGGCAGGCCGACTCACTGAAGCTTTCTTT CASSLEAGRLTEAFF TRBJ1-1 TRBV5-1 - -
TGTGCCAGTATCCCCGGGACAGGGCCCAGACCTAACTATGGCTACACCTTC CASIPGTGPRPNYGYTF TRBJ1-2 TRBV19 TRBD1 -
TGTGCCAGCAGCTTAGAGCTTTTAATCGGGCAGTACTTC CASSLELLIGQYF TRBJ2-7 TRBV7-8 - -
TGCGCCAGCAGGGGACGCGAGGGGGCCGGGGAGCTGTTTTTT CASRGREGAGELFF TRBJ2-2 TRBV4-1 - -
TGTGCCAGCAAGAAAATAGCGGGACTCGGATTCAATGAGCAGTTCTTC CASKKIAGLGFNEQFF TRBJ2-1 TRBV27 TRBD2 -
TGTGCCAGCAGCTCCCCGACAGACCGGTACAATGAGCAGTTCTTC CASSSPTDRYNEQFF TRBJ2-1 TRBV7-3 - -
TGTGCCAGCAGCTTGGGGATAGATTCACCCCTCCACTTT CASSLGIDSPLHF TRBJ1-6 TRBV11-1 - -
TGTGCCAGCAGTCAGGGGTACAACACTGAAGCTTTCTTT CASSQGYNTEAFF TRBJ1-1 TRBV7-3 - -
TGCAGCGTTGAACCCAACAGGGGAGCTAACTATGGCTACACCTTC CSVEPNRGANYGYTF TRBJ1-2 TRBV29-1 TRBD1 -
TGTGCCAGCAGTTTGACCGGGCACTATAGCAATCAGCCCCAGCATTTT CASSLTGHYSNQPQHF TRBJ1-5 TRBV28 - -
TGTGCCAGCAGTGGTGGGACACCGCAGTACTTC CASSGGTPQYF TRBJ2-7 TRBV2 - -
TGTGCCACCAGCAGAGACAGGGACGCCGGAGAGACCCAGTACTTC CATSRDRDAGETQYF TRBJ2-5 TRBV15 - once
TGTGCCAGCAGTGGCCTGACTAGCGGGAGTTTTGATGAGCAGTTCTTC CASSGLTSGSFDEQFF TRBJ2-1 TRBV28 TRBD2 -
TGCGCCAGCAGCTTGGGGGACGGAACCTACAATGAGCAGTTCTTC CASSLGDGTYNEQFF TRBJ2-1 TRBV5-1 - -
TGTGCCTGGACCGGGCAGGGTAACAATCAGCCCCAGCATTTT CAWTGQGNNQPQHF TRBJ1-5 TRBV30 - -
TGCGCCAGCAGCCCGGCAGCAAACCCCTACAATGAGCAGTTCTTC CASSPAANPYNEQFF TRBJ2-1 TRBV5-1 - -
TGCGCCAGCAGCCCCGGGACAGGCAACACTGAAGCTTTCTTT CASSPGTGNTEAFF TRBJ1-1 TRBV5-1 TRBD1 -
TGTGCCAGCTCACCCGGGAGTTCGGCAGATACGCAGTATTTT CASSPGSSADTQYF TRBJ2-3 TRBV18 - -
TGCGCCAGCAGCTTGGCCAGGGAACATTACTATGGCTACACCTTC CASSLAREHYYGYTF TRBJ1-2 TRBV5-1 - once
TGTGCCGCAGGGGCTCGGTACACTGAAGCTTTCTTT CAAGARYTEAFF TRBJ1-1 TRBV28 - few
TGCGCCAGCAGCTCGGAGGGGGCAGCCCAAGAGACCCAGTACTTC CASSSEGAAQETQYF TRBJ2-5 TRBV5-1 - -
TGTGCCAGCAGTTTAGGAAGGGTTGAGAACACTGAAGCTTTCTTT CASSLGRVENTEAFF TRBJ1-1 TRBV28 - -